Each of the 17 T cell receptor beta chains below was sequenced from the same sample in a study of post-analysis software for immune sequencing data. The study's findings and limits: The study found TRBV5-6, TRBV5-1 and TRBV20-1 among five TRBV segments more frequent in patients than controls.

Presence of unique molecular identifiers characterized the TCR beta cDNA libraries. TCRdb re-called the PCR reads through MiXCR, storing one row per CDR3 protein. Among around 400,000 distinct CDR3 sequences, approximately 38% were seen once, and the ten largest hold around 8%. No antigen has been identified for these receptors. Sequences were obtained from blood. The source is a girl between 2 and 10 years old with multiple sclerosis.

The chain links TRBV7-3 to TRBJ2-5; D tentatively fits TRBD1 or TRBD2 (5 bases each). The germline V and J ends were trimmed by 5 bases and 3 bases, with 13 bases remaining between them. Germline values: CDR1 SGHTA, CDR2 FQGTGA. The length of the CDR3 is 14 residues. CDR3 nucleotide sequence: TGTGCCAGCAGCCCGGGGCCCAACAAAGAGACCCAGTACTTC. Protein sequence: CASSPGPNKETQYF.

This rearrangement joins TRBV7-7 to TRBJ2-2; D not resolved. V was pared by 6 bases and J by 6 bases, with 11 bases between. The CDR3 totals 13 residues. Germline CDR1 reads SSHAT; CDR2 reads FNYEAQ (reference sequence). The CDR3 loop is CASSHKPAGELFF. The DNA of the CDR3 is TGTGCCAGCAGTCATAAGCCGGCCGGGGAGCTGTTTTTT.

This clonotype was recorded many times. The chain combines TRBV29-1 with TRBJ2-3, with TRBD2 as a possible D gene (5 bases). The germline CDR1 and CDR2 sequences are SQVTM and ANQGSEA. V gave up 4 bases and J gave up 0 bases, with 8 bases separating them. CDR3 length equals 13 residues. CDR3 DNA: TGCAGCGTTGGAGGGCGTAGCACAGATACGCAGTATTTT. Its translation: CSVGGRSTDTQYF.

This clonotype came up a few times. The chain recombines TRBV16 with TRBJ2-7, with TRBD1 matching 7 bases. Germline V gene lookup returns CDR1 KGHSY and CDR2 FQNENV. This CDR3 has 15 amino acids. The V segment lost 0 bases and the J segment 7 bases; nucleotides outside the gene matches: 9. The CDR3 reads CASSQSAGGLGEQYF. CDR3 DNA sequence: TGTGCCAGCAGCCAATCCGCAGGGGGTCTAGGGGAGCAGTACTTC.

The CDR3 loop is CASSLTLRGNQPQHF. The CDR3 region has the DNA TGTGCCAGCAGCTTGACCCTGAGAGGCAATCAGCCCCAGCATTTT. V usage is TRBV28 and J usage is TRBJ1-5, with D hard to call. Trimming removed 6 bases from V and 2 bases from J, with 14 bases in between. The CDR3 is 15 amino acids. Looked up from germline, CDR1 is MDHEN and CDR2 is SYDVKM.

The J gene is TRBJ1-2, the V gene TRBV7-9; D not resolved. V dropped 5 bases and J dropped 8 bases, with 12 bases sitting between them. This CDR3 has 12 amino acids. Germline CDR1 reads SEHNR; CDR2 reads FQNEAQ (reference sequence). Here the CDR3 reads CASSPDSTGYTF. The CDR3 DNA is TGTGCCAGCAGCCCCGATAGTACCGGCTACACCTTC.

This clonotype has just a few counts. The V and J genes are TRBV28 and TRBJ2-5, with 12 positions matching TRBD2. There are 15 residues in the CDR3. V dropped 10 bases and J dropped 3; count of bases not matched to a gene: 9. Germline V gene sequence: CDR1 MDHEN, CDR2 SYDVKM. CDR3 nucleotides: TGTGCCACCTGGTATCGACTAGCGGGAGAAGAGACCCAGTACTTC. It is translated as CATWYRLAGEETQYF.

The rearrangement links TRBV11-2 to TRBJ1-4; D is undetermined. The CDR3 is made up of 16 amino acids. Deletions cut 6 bases from V and 2 bases from J, with 16 bases between. The germline gives CDR1 SGHAT, CDR2 FQNNGV. The CDR3 region is CASRRSGGLTNEKLFF. The CDR3 nucleotides are TGTGCCAGCAGACGGTCTGGAGGTTTGACTAATGAAAAACTGTTTTTT.

On this clonotype: A read error may be the cause here, since a much bigger clone is one base away. V gene TRBV5-1 combines with J gene TRBJ2-1; TRBD1 might be the D (7 bases). The J call is uncertain, as TRBJ2-7 better fits the DNA end. The length of the CDR3 is 14 residues. Looked up from germline, CDR1 is SGHRS and CDR2 is YFSETQ. This chain's CDR3 is CASSSAGGYNEQYF. Here the CDR3 DNA reads TGCGCCAGCAGCTCCGCAGGGGGGTACAATGAGCAGTACTTC.

The chain employs TRBV9 and TRBJ2-3; TRBD2 matches at 8 bases. CDR1 is SGDLS, CDR2 YYNGEE, per germline. Unmatched junction bases numbered 1, after V lost 0 bases and J lost 1 base. This CDR3 contains 15 residues. The CDR3, as DNA: TGTGCCAGCAGCGTAGGGCGGGGGGGCACAGATACGCAGTATTTT. Amino acids: CASSVGRGGTDTQYF.

The chain employs TRBV28 and TRBJ2-5; the D call may be TRBD1 or TRBD2 (5 bases each). The J call may be wrong; the DNA end is better matched by TRBJ2-7. Germline V gene sequence: CDR1 MDHEN, CDR2 SYDVKM. The CDR3 extends over 15 amino acids. CDR3 nucleotides: TGTGCCAGCAGACCTTCGGGACCCAAAACCTACGAGCAGTACTTC. Its translation: CASRPSGPKTYEQYF.

This clonotype showed up just a few times. The chain combines TRBV7-6 with TRBJ2-3, with a weak D call TRBD2 (6 bases). Germline V gives CDR1 SGHVS, CDR2 FNYEAQ. The germline V and J ends were trimmed by 5 bases and 6 bases, with 18 bases remaining between them. The CDR3 runs 15 residues. CDR3 DNA: TGTGCCAGCAGCGTTAGTGGGGGGTTCGTCGATACGCAGTATTTT. Translated, it gives CASSVSGGFVDTQYF.

CDR3: CASSLAGRLNNEQFF. CDR3 DNA sequence: TGTGCCAGCAGTCTCGCGGGACGGCTCAACAATGAGCAGTTCTTC. This rearrangement joins TRBV12-3 or TRBV12-4 to TRBJ2-1, with a tentative D call TRBD2 (6 bases). Deletions cut 5 bases from V and 5 bases from J, with 16 bases between. There are 15 residues in the CDR3.

This clonotype was observed a single time. J is TRBJ2-7 and V is TRBV4-1; 7 nucleotides agree with TRBD2. Trimming took 0 bases from V and 3 from J; bases not matched to a gene: 5. The germline gives CDR1 MGHRA, CDR2 YSYEKL. This CDR3 has 15 residues. Written as DNA, the CDR3 is TGCGCCAGCAGCCAAGATTTGGGGGGGGGCTACGAGCAGTACTTC. It encodes CASSQDLGGGYEQYF.

The J gene is TRBJ2-1, the V gene TRBV10-3; TRBD1 might be the D (6 bases). In germline, CDR1 is ENHRY, CDR2 SYGVKD. There are 15 residues in the CDR3. V was cut by 6 bases and J by 10 bases, with 22 bases left in between. The CDR3 loop is CAISPAVLQGNEQFF. In nucleotides, the CDR3 is TGTGCCATCAGCCCCGCCGTCTTACAGGGTAACGAGCAGTTCTTC.

The chain employs TRBV9 and TRBJ2-7; 7 nucleotides match TRBD1. CDR3 length: 12 residues. Per the germline V gene, CDR1 is SGDLS and CDR2 is YYNGEE. V gave up 7 bases and J gave up 3 bases; unmatched junction bases: 4. The CDR3 DNA sequence: TGTGCCAGCGGCAGGGGGAACTACGAGCAGTACTTC. Amino acids: CASGRGNYEQYF.

This clonotype has a handful of counts. V is TRBV20-1 and J is TRBJ1-6; unclear D gene. CDR1 DFQATT and CDR2 SNEGSKA come from the germline V gene (reference sequence). CDR3 length: 16 amino acids. With 8 bases removed from V and 0 bases from J, the gap between germline ends came to 17 bases. CDR3 DNA: TGCAGTCCAAGGGTGGGGTCTAGCTCCTATAATTCACCCCTCCACTTT. It codes for CSPRVGSSSYNSPLHF.